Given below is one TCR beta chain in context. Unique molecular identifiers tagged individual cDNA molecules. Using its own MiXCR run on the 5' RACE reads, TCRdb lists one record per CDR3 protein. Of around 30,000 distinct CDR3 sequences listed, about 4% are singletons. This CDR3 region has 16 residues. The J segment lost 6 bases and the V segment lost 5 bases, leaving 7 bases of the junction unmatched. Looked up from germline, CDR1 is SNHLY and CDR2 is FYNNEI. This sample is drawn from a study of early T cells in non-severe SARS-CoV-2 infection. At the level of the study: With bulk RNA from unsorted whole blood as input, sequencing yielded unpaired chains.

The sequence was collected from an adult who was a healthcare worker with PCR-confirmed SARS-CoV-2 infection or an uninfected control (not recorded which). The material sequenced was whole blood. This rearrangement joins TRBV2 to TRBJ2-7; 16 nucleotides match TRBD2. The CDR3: CASSIGTSGRGGEQYF. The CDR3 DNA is TGTGCCAGCAGTATCGGGACTAGCGGGAGGGGAGGCGAGCAGTACTTC. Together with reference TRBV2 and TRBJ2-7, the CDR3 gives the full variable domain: EPEVTQTPSHQVTQMGQEVILRCVPISNHLYFYWYRQILGQKVEFLVSFYNNEISEKSEIFDDQFSVERPDGSNFTLKIRSTKLEDSAMYFCASSIGTSGRGGEQYFGPGTRLTVT.